The 27 T cell receptor beta chains listed next were all sequenced from one sample in a study of shared clonotypes between healthy human individuals. Profiled with immunoSEQ multiplex PCR; TCRdb holds only in-frame clones, not every one. This table has millions of clones, over 90% appearing once. The sample was naive CD4+ T cells from PBMCs. Stated subset: CD45RA+ positively selected. Receptors originate from a man between 18 and 29 years old in good health. Some clones in this sample may be carry-over from other donors' samples.

The J gene is TRBJ2-7, the V gene TRBV28, with TRBD1 as a possible D gene (6 bases). Germline loops: CDR1 MDHEN, CDR2 SYDVKM. The germline V and J ends were trimmed by 5 bases and 0 bases, with 14 bases remaining between them. CDR3 length equals 15 residues. CDR3: CASSTRGALSYEQYF. DNA of the CDR3: TGTGCCAGCAGTACCAGGGGCGCCCTCTCCTACGAGCAGTACTTC.

The genes are TRBV2 and TRBJ1-1; tentative D call: TRBD1 (5 bases). V dropped 7 bases and J dropped 2 bases, with 14 bases sitting between them. The CDR3 extends over 14 amino acids. The germline V gene has CDR1 SNHLY and CDR2 FYNNEI. Written as DNA, the CDR3 is TGTGCCAGCAAGGGGAAAATGCTCAACACTGAAGCTTTCTTT. Amino acids: CASKGKMLNTEAFF.

The chain employs TRBV9 and TRBJ2-6; TRBD1 might be the D (6 bases). Trimming stripped 0 bases from V and 0 bases from J, with 10 bases between. This CDR3 is 17 amino acids long. CDR1 SGDLS and CDR2 YYNGEE come from the germline V gene. In DNA, the CDR3 is TGTGCCAGCAGCGTAGCTGTCAGGGGCTCTGGGGCCAACGTCCTGACTTTC. Protein product: CASSVAVRGSGANVLTF.

The V call is TRBV28, the J call TRBJ1-1, with TRBD1 as a possible D gene (5 bases). The length of the CDR3 is 14 residues. Germline CDR1 MDHEN, CDR2 SYDVKM. Deletions cut 8 bases from V and 4 bases from J, with 17 bases between. CDR3 DNA: TGTGCCAGCGGATTTCCTCGGGGGATCACTGAAGCTTTCTTT. It is translated as CASGFPRGITEAFF.

The chain joins TRBV7-3 to TRBJ2-7, with TRBD1 identical over 8 bases. The CDR3 covers 14 residues. Germline CDR1 and CDR2: SGHTA and FQGTGA. The ends lost 9 bases at V and 0 bases at J; junction bases unmatched: 7. As DNA, the CDR3 is TGTGCCAGTAGTTCAGGGGGCGCCTCCTACGAGCAGTACTTC. Encoded protein: CASSSGGASYEQYF.

This clone was seen a handful of times. The rearrangement links TRBV10-1 to TRBJ1-2, with a weak D call TRBD1 (6 bases). Trimming stripped 5 bases from V and 5 bases from J, with 12 bases between. The germline gives CDR1 WNHNN, CDR2 SYGVQD (reference sequence). CDR3 length: 13 amino acids. The CDR3 sequence is CASSKDRRYGYTF. CDR3 bases: TGCGCCAGCAGTAAAGACAGGCGTTATGGCTACACCTTC.

Points on this clone: Other DNA sequences in this specimen translate into the identical CDR3. J is TRBJ2-6 and V is TRBV7-2; D is possibly TRBD1 (6 bases). CDR1 is SGHTA and CDR2 is FQGNSA in the germline V gene. The CDR3 runs 15 residues. The ends were cut back, 5 bases at V and 4 bases at J, with 12 bases in the middle. The chain's CDR3 is CASSLGGTGANVLTF. CDR3 nucleotide sequence: TGTGCCAGCAGCCTAGGGGGAACCGGGGCCAACGTCCTGACTTTC.

V and J are TRBV2 and TRBJ2-7; D tentatively reads TRBD1 or TRBD2 (5 bases each). Germline CDR1 and CDR2: SNHLY and FYNNEI. The CDR3 is made up of 14 amino acids. The germline V and J ends were trimmed by 7 bases and 6 bases, with 19 bases remaining between them. The CDR3 is CASNGRSGPVEQYF. For the CDR3, the DNA is TGTGCCAGCAATGGGCGCTCGGGGCCTGTCGAGCAGTACTTC.

The J gene is TRBJ1-1, the V gene TRBV5-6; 7 bases are a match to TRBD1. Per germline, CDR1 SGHDT and CDR2 YYEEEE. The V and J ends lost 4 bases and 1 base, in that order; junction bases with no gene match: 7. The CDR3 has 15 residues. Written as DNA, the CDR3 is TGTGCCAGCAGCCCTGACAGGGCGGGGAACACTGAAGCTTTCTTT. Protein: CASSPDRAGNTEAFF.

This chain uses TRBV2 with TRBJ1-2, with D unresolved. V lost 4 bases, J lost 0 bases, and 6 bases lay in between. The CDR3 consists of 13 residues. CDR1 SNHLY and CDR2 FYNNEI come from the germline V gene. The DNA for the CDR3 is TGTGCCAGCAGTGCCGGCCCTAACTATGGCTACACCTTC. Translated: CASSAGPNYGYTF.

The chain carries TRBV9 and TRBJ2-2; D not resolved. V lost 4 bases, J lost 0 bases, and 13 bases lay in between. The CDR3 loop spans 16 amino acids. The germline CDR1 and CDR2 sequences are SGDLS and YYNGEE. The CDR3 protein is CASSPLGSPNTGELFF. CDR3 DNA sequence: TGTGCCAGCAGCCCACTGGGAAGCCCGAACACCGGGGAGCTGTTTTTT. The full variable domain, completed using reference TRBV9 and TRBJ2-2, is DSGVTQTPKHLITATGQRVTLRCSPRSGDLSVYWYQQSLDQGLQFLIQYYNGEERAKGNILERFSAQQFPDLHSELNLSSLELGDSALYFCASSPLGSPNTGELFFGEGSRLTVL.

As to this clone: The sample carries other DNA sequences with the same CDR3. V usage is TRBV7-2 and J usage is TRBJ1-1; D remains unclear. Germline CDR1 is SGHTA and CDR2 is FQGNSA. With 2 bases removed from V and 1 base from J, the gap between germline ends came to 5 bases. CDR3 length: 13 residues. CDR3 bases: TGTGCCAGCAGCTTATATAGGAACACTGAAGCTTTCTTT. Protein sequence: CASSLYRNTEAFF. Full variable domain (rest looked up from reference TRBV7-2 and TRBJ1-1): GAGVSQSPSNKVTEKGKDVELRCDPISGHTALYWYRQSLGQGLEFLIYFQGNSAPDKSGLPSDRFSAERTGGSVSTLTIQRTQQEDSAVYLCASSLYRNTEAFFGQGTRLTVV.

The chain carries TRBV6-6 and TRBJ1-5; 7 bases agree with TRBD1. CDR3 length equals 15 residues. V shed 5 bases, J shed 7 bases, and the junction held 11 bases outside the gene matches. CDR1 is MNHNY, CDR2 SVGAGI, per germline (reference sequence). The CDR3: CASSTRETGRQPQHF. CDR3 nucleotide sequence: TGTGCCAGCAGTACCCGAGAGACAGGGCGGCAGCCCCAGCATTTT.

This rearrangement joins TRBV4-2 to TRBJ2-2; 9 bases agree with TRBD1. The germline V gene has CDR1 LGHNA and CDR2 YNFKEQ. The CDR3 runs 16 residues. V trimming: 4 bases; J trimming: 4 bases; junction bases outside the gene matches: 7. The CDR3 here is CASSPIQGAGTGELFF. For the CDR3, the DNA is TGTGCCAGCAGCCCGATACAGGGGGCAGGCACCGGGGAGCTGTTTTTT.

The chain carries TRBV28 and TRBJ2-7; tentative D call: TRBD1 (5 bases). The length of the CDR3 is 15 residues. The germline CDR1 and CDR2 sequences are MDHEN and SYDVKM. V was clipped by 6 bases and J by 3 bases, with 18 bases between them. The CDR3: CASRQGPQEFYEQYF. The CDR3 DNA reads as TGTGCCAGCAGACAAGGCCCACAGGAATTCTACGAGCAGTACTTC.

This CDR3 is CASSTTSGRGHGYTF. The CDR3 DNA reads as TGTGCCAGTAGTACTACCTCGGGGAGGGGCCATGGCTACACCTTC. The J gene is TRBJ1-2, the V gene TRBV19; possible D gene TRBD1, 5 bases. Germline loops: CDR1 LNHDA, CDR2 SQIVND (reference sequence). This CDR3 has 15 amino acids. Trimming shortened V by 4 bases and J by 6 bases, and 18 bases separated the two germline ends.

The chain links TRBV4-3 to TRBJ2-7, with 8 bases that match TRBD2. The CDR3 spans 17 residues. With 1 base clipped from V and 5 bases from J, the junction kept 13 bases outside the gene matches. Germline V gives CDR1 LGHNA, CDR2 YSLEER. CDR3 nucleotides: TGCGCCAGCAGCCAAGCCCCTACAGCGGGAGCGGGAGACGAGCAGTACTTC. Encoded protein: CASSQAPTAGAGDEQYF.

The V and J genes are TRBV28 and TRBJ1-1; no definite D call. Per germline, CDR1 MDHEN and CDR2 SYDVKM. Trimming stripped 11 bases from V and 0 bases from J, with 13 bases between. CDR3 size: 13 residues. In DNA, the CDR3 is TGTGCCGACCACCGGCTCCTGAACACTGAAGCTTTCTTT. Translation: CADHRLLNTEAFF.

The chain carries TRBV11-2 and TRBJ1-3; D is uncertain. V was clipped by 5 bases and J by 8 bases, with 7 bases between them. The germline V gene encodes CDR1 SGHAT and CDR2 FQNNGV. CDR3 size: 11 residues. The DNA of the CDR3 is TGTGCCAGCAGCCTCGGTTACACCATATATTTT. Protein: CASSLGYTIYF.

The genes are TRBV4-1 and TRBJ1-2; TRBD1 matches at 11 bases. Looked up from germline, CDR1 is MGHRA and CDR2 is YSYEKL. The V gene end was trimmed by 4 bases and the J gene end by 2 bases; junction bases not matched to a gene: 3. This CDR3 has 15 amino acids. The CDR3 nucleotides are TGCGCCAGCAGCCCGGACAGGGGGCAGAACTATGGCTACACCTTC. It encodes CASSPDRGQNYGYTF.

Worth noting for this clone: This CDR3 is also generated by other DNA sequences in the sample. This CDR3 is CASSFLGNQPQHF. CDR3 nucleotide sequence: TGTGCCAGCAGTTTTCTGGGAAATCAGCCCCAGCATTTT. The rearrangement links TRBV28 to TRBJ1-5; D gene ambiguous. CDR1 is MDHEN, CDR2 SYDVKM, per germline. Trimming took 3 bases from V and 4 from J, leaving 7 bases between them. This CDR3 spans 13 amino acids.

This rearrangement joins TRBV6-5 to TRBJ2-1, with D maybe TRBD2 (5 bases). Germline CDR1 reads MNHEY; CDR2 reads SVGAGI. This CDR3 is 13 amino acids long. V lost 8 bases and J lost 2, with 10 bases in between. As DNA, the CDR3 is TGTGCCAGCGAGAGGGATCCCTACAATGAGCAGTTCTTC. Amino acids: CASERDPYNEQFF.

V gene TRBV19 combines with J gene TRBJ2-2; D remains unclear. The V end was cut by 7 bases, the J end by 4 bases, with 22 bases between. This CDR3 is built from 17 residues. The germline CDR1 and CDR2 sequences are LNHDA and SQIVND (reference sequence). In DNA form, the CDR3 reads TGTGCCAGTAATCCCTATCGTCCGGGTTTCGGCACCGGGGAGCTGTTTTTT. This sequence encodes CASNPYRPGFGTGELFF.

J is TRBJ2-1 and V is TRBV7-2; no firm D call. The CDR3 spans 13 residues. In germline, CDR1 is SGHTA, CDR2 FQGNSA. V was clipped by 7 bases and J by 6 bases, with 13 bases between them. The CDR3 is CASTVYNSNEQFF. In DNA, the CDR3 is TGTGCCAGCACAGTGTACAATTCCAATGAGCAGTTCTTC.

The genes are TRBV4-3 and TRBJ2-3, with D perhaps TRBD2 (5 bases). The CDR3 extends over 15 amino acids. The germline CDR1 and CDR2 sequences are LGHNA and YSLEER. V lost 1 base and J lost 3, with 11 bases in between. CDR3 coding DNA: TGCGCCAGCAGCCAAGCTTTAGCGAGTACAGATACGCAGTATTTT. Its translation: CASSQALASTDTQYF.

This chain connects TRBV30 to TRBJ2-7; 9 positions match TRBD2. Germline CDR1 GTSNPN, CDR2 SVGIG (reference sequence). This CDR3 region has 15 residues. J gave up 6 bases and V 0 bases, and 9 bases lay outside the gene matches. The CDR3 DNA is TGTGCCTGGAGTGTACGTAGCGGGAGAAGCTTCGAGCAGTACTTC. Translation gives CAWSVRSGRSFEQYF.

This chain uses TRBV5-1 with TRBJ1-1; D is undetermined. V lost 1 base, J lost 2 bases, and 9 bases lay in between. This CDR3 comprises 14 residues. Germline V gene data show CDR1 as SGHRS and CDR2 as YFSETQ. The CDR3 DNA sequence: TGCGCCAGCAGCTTGACTTTGGACAACACTGAAGCTTTCTTT. Its translation is CASSLTLDNTEAFF.